These T cell receptor beta chains were read from a single sample in a study of control samples from healthy donors and cancer patients. The method was immunoSEQ multiplex PCR; TCRdb's version includes in-frame clones alone and lacks a portion of them. Altogether 35,000 to 55,000 clones are present, around 93% being singletons, with the ten largest covering around 23%. Sequencing was carried out using PBMCs. Receptors were obtained from a middle-aged woman with head and neck cancer. The CDR3 runs from the conserved cysteine through the conserved F or W. The D gene is left open where the match is weak.

>TRBV2|TRBJ2-4|-
CASSEALQVRPHKNIQYF
>TRBV6-5|TRBJ1-2|-
CASSYRLGLGGYTF
>TRBV4-1|TRBJ2-6|-
CASSLGGSGANVLTF
>TRBV7-2|TRBJ2-2|TRBD2
CASSLLAGATNTGELFF
>TRBV6-1|TRBJ2-1|TRBD2
CASSEIAGGWGNEQFF
>TRBV18|TRBJ1-6|-
CASSREDRENSPLHF
>TRBV6-1|TRBJ1-5|-
CASSENQPQHF
>TRBV4-1|TRBJ1-4|TRBD1
CASSQYSGGPNEKLFF
>TRBV10-3|TRBJ2-7|-
CAISGAGSYEQYF
>TRBV7-6|TRBJ2-1|-
CASSLIRGWSSYNEQFF
>TRBV27|TRBJ1-6|-
CASSPTRGDRTPLHF
>TRBV3-1/TRBV3-2|TRBJ2-2|-
CASSPTGRAGELFF
>TRBV28|TRBJ2-2|TRBD2
CASSLSPLAANTGELFF
>TRBV27|TRBJ1-1|-
CASSFAEGTEAFF
>TRBV2|TRBJ1-4|-
CASSEELTTNEKLFF
>TRBV23-1|TRBJ2-2|-
CASTPGRGVGGELFF
>TRBV7-6|TRBJ1-4|-
CASSTQRGQSNEKLFF
>TRBV30|TRBJ1-5|-
CAWSLERDQPQHF
>TRBV6-5|TRBJ2-5|TRBD1
CASSKTGFQETQYF
>TRBV27|TRBJ1-3|TRBD1
CASSQSGGDRFPGNTIYF
>TRBV5-1|TRBJ2-3|-
CASSPEEPDTQYF
>TRBV5-5|TRBJ2-2|TRBD2
CASSLAGTSGGAGELFF
>TRBV19|TRBJ1-2|-
CASSPDRPNYGYTF
>TRBV19|TRBJ1-2|TRBD1
CASSEQGAGGYTF
>TRBV5-6|TRBJ1-4|-
CASSLDGGTNEKLFF
>TRBV14|TRBJ2-5|-
CASSPGLQETQYF
>TRBV28|TRBJ2-7|-
CASRRRDSSYEQYF
>TRBV19|TRBJ1-2|-
CASSLRDGYTF
>TRBV28|TRBJ1-3|-
CASSLPGTGNTIYF
>TRBV27|TRBJ1-2|-
CASSLSPGWDYGYTF
>TRBV11-2|TRBJ2-1|TRBD2
CASSLVWTSGRGEQFF
>TRBV2|TRBJ2-5|TRBD2
CASSGEGETQYF
>TRBV18|TRBJ2-7|TRBD1
CASSPLKDRGEQYF
>TRBV2|TRBJ2-3|-
CASSESRTAFITQYF
>TRBV4-2|TRBJ2-3|TRBD2
CASSLKLAVEGTDTQYF
>TRBV15|TRBJ1-1|-
CATSRDGWDLEAFF
>TRBV5-1|TRBJ2-3|-
CASSFRGSLADTQYF
>TRBV18|TRBJ1-2|TRBD1
CASSPPTGGYGYTF
>TRBV10-2|TRBJ2-1|-
CASSEMGVLYNEQFF
>TRBV4-1|TRBJ2-5|TRBD1
CASSQAATGSGETQYF
>TRBV19|TRBJ2-5|TRBD1
CASSILGQGAPRETQYF
>TRBV7-9|TRBJ2-3|TRBD2
CASSPGLAGVSSTDTQYF
>TRBV12-3/TRBV12-4|TRBJ2-1|-
CASSFSVMVGQFF
>TRBV5-1|TRBJ2-3|-
CASSLAGTSNTQYF
>TRBV7-9|TRBJ2-7|-
CASSSAPPYEQYF
>TRBV6-5|TRBJ1-5|-
CASIPDGFAPQHF
>TRBV2|TRBJ1-1|TRBD1
CASPVTGALTEAFF
>TRBV27|TRBJ2-2|-
CATLDILNTGELFF
>TRBV5-1|TRBJ2-7|TRBD2
CARGGGDLDEQYF
>TRBV7-3|TRBJ2-3|TRBD1
CASSSIGTGARDTQYF
>TRBV27|TRBJ1-1|TRBD1
CASKKGTVNTEAFF
>TRBV6-5|TRBJ1-5|-
CASSYGRDQPQHF
>TRBV27|TRBJ2-3|-
CASLSRDTQYF
>TRBV7-8|TRBJ2-7|-
CASSPTVSTLYEQYF
>TRBV7-6|TRBJ2-7|-
CASSRPELYEQYF
>TRBV5-1|TRBJ1-2|-
CASSLSLNYGYTF
>TRBV12-3/TRBV12-4|TRBJ1-1|-
CASSFFRNTEAFF
>TRBV19|TRBJ2-2|TRBD1
CASSRDRGGTGELFF
>TRBV5-1|TRBJ1-1|-
CASSLVAGMNTEAFF
>TRBV7-9|TRBJ1-1|-
CASSPHRQVVNTEAFF